This TCR beta chain was documented in a study of PD-1 blockade in classical Hodgkin lymphoma. Every single patient, without exception, relapsed after autologous stem cell transplantation, and brentuximab vedotin exposure varied. The CD4+ T cells used were purified from thawed PBMCs through magnetic negative selection. The CDR3 length is 10 residues. The V gene's germline CDR1 is MDHEN and CDR2 SYDVKM. V lost 6 bases, J lost 8 bases, and 6 bases lay in between. As for this clone: Its antigen remains unknown.

Findings of the study overall: At baseline, newly diagnosed patients reportedly showed less TCR diversity than healthy donors.

Data came from immunoSEQ multiplex PCR; TCRdb stores just in-frame clones and leaves some out. There are about 35,000 clones in the sample; about nine tenths occur only once, and 0.2% to 0.3% lies in the top ten. The source was CD4+ T cells from blood, collected at baseline. This sequence originates from a human donor with classical Hodgkin lymphoma. The rearrangement uses TRBV28 and TRBJ2-3, with D tentatively TRBD1 (6 bases). CDR3 region: CASSRGTQYF. DNA for the CDR3: TGTGCCAGCAGCAGGGGTACGCAGTATTTT.